This TCR beta chain emerged from a study of blood T cells in healthy people across ages. The study's findings and limits: CMV status of donors was not determined, possibly confounding expanded clonotype changes.

Germline CDR1 is MDHEN and CDR2 is SYDVKM. The CDR3 runs 14 residues. This clonotype was observed once. Its antigen is currently unknown. A much larger clone differs by one base, so this may be a read error. Next came a second PCR, run for 7 to 11 cycles, which used a sample-barcoded 5' primer along with a J-beta primer mix. TCRdb fed the 5' RACE reads into MiXCR, producing one record per CDR3 protein. The table has over a million distinct CDR3 sequences, 42% seen once. This TCR was recovered from a woman between 18 and 29 years old in good health. The rearrangement uses TRBV28 and TRBJ2-3; no clear D gene. The sequenced sample was blood. CDR3 nucleotide sequence: TGTGCCAGCAGAAAACACCTATCCACAGATACGCGGTATTTT. This sequence encodes CASRKHLSTDTRYF.